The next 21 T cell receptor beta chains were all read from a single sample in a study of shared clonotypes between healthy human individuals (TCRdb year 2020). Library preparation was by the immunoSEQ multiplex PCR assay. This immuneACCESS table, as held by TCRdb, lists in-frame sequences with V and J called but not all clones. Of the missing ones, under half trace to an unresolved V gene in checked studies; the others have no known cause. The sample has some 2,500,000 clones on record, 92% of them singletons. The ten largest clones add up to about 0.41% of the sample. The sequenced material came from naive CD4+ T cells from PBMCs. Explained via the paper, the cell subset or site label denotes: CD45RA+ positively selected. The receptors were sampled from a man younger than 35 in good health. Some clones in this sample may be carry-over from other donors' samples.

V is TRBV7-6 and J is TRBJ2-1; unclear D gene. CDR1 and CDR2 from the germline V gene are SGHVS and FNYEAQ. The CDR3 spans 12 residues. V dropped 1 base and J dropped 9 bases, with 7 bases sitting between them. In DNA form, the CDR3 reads TGTGCCAGCAGCTTAGGTAATGGTGAGCAGTTCTTC. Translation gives CASSLGNGEQFF.

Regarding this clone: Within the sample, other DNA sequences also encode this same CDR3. CDR3 loop: CASSEGVNYGYTF. The CDR3 DNA reads TGTGCCAGCAGCGAGGGGGTTAACTATGGCTACACCTTC. The V and J genes are TRBV2 and TRBJ1-2; TRBD1 might be the D (6 bases). Trimming removed 6 bases from V and 1 base from J, with 9 bases in between. Germline V gene lookup returns CDR1 SNHLY and CDR2 FYNNEI. This CDR3 has 13 amino acids.

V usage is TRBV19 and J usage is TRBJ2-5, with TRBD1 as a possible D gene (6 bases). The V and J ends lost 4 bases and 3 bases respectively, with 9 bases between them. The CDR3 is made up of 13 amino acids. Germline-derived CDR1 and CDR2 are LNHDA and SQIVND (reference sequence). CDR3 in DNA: TGTGCCAGTAGTAGGACAGAAAAAGAGACCCAGTACTTC. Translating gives CASSRTEKETQYF.

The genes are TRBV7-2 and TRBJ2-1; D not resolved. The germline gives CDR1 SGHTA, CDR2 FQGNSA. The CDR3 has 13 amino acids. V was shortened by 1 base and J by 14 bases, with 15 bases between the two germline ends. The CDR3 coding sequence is TGTGCCAGCAGCTTAGATTCTGGGGTGGGTGAGTTCTTC. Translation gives CASSLDSGVGEFF.

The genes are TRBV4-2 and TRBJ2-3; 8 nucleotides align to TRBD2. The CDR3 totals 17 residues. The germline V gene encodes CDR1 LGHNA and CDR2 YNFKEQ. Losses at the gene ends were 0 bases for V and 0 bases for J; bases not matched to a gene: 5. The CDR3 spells CASSQDGVAGSTDTQYF. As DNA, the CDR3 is TGTGCCAGCAGCCAAGATGGGGTAGCGGGGAGCACAGATACGCAGTATTTT.

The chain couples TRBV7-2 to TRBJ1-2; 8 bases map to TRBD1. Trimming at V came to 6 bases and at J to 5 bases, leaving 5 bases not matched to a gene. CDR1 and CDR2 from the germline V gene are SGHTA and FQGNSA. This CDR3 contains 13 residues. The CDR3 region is CASRPTGGYGYTF. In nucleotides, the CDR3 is TGTGCCAGCAGACCTACAGGGGGTTATGGCTACACCTTC. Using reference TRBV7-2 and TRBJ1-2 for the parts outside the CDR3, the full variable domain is GAGVSQSPSNKVTEKGKDVELRCDPISGHTALYWYRQSLGQGLEFLIYFQGNSAPDKSGLPSDRFSAERTGGSVSTLTIQRTQQEDSAVYLCASRPTGGYGYTFGSGTRLTVV.

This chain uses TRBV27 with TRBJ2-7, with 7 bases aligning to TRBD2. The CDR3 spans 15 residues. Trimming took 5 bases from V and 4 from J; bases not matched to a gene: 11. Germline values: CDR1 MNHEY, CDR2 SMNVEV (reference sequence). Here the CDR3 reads CASSLRETRRYEQYF. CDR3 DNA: TGTGCCAGCAGTCTGCGGGAGACCCGACGGTACGAGCAGTACTTC.

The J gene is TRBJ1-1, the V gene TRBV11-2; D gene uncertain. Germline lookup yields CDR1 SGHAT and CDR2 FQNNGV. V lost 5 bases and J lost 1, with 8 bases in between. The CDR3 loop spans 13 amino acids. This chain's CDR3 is CASSDRQNTEAFF. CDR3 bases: TGTGCCAGCAGCGATCGACAGAACACTGAAGCTTTCTTT.

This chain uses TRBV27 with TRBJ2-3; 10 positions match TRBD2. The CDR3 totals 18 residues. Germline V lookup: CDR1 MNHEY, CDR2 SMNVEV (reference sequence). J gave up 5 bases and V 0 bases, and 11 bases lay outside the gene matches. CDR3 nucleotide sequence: TGTGCCAGCAGTTTATCGCCCCCGGGACTAGCGAGCGGAGATACGCAGTATTTT. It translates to CASSLSPPGLASGDTQYF.

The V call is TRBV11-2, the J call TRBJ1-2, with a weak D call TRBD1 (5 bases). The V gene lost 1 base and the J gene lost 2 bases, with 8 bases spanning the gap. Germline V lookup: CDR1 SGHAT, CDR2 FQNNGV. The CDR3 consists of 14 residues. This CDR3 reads CASSLARQNYGYTF. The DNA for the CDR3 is TGTGCCAGCAGCTTAGCTCGACAGAACTATGGCTACACCTTC.

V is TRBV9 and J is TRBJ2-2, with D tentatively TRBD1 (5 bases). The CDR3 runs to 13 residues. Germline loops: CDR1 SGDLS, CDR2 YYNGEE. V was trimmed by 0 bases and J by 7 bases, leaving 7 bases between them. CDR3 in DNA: TGTGCCAGCAGCGTAGTAGGGGACGGGGAGCTGTTTTTT. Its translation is CASSVVGDGELFF.

CDR3 DNA sequence: TGTGCCAGCAGCTTAGTTTACAGGGGTGGCGGGGAGCTGTTTTTT. Its translation is CASSLVYRGGGELFF. This chain connects TRBV7-2 to TRBJ2-2; 7 bases are shared with TRBD1. This CDR3 has 15 residues. V was pared by 1 base and J by 7 bases, with 6 bases of the junction left unmatched. Germline V gene lookup returns CDR1 SGHTA and CDR2 FQGNSA.

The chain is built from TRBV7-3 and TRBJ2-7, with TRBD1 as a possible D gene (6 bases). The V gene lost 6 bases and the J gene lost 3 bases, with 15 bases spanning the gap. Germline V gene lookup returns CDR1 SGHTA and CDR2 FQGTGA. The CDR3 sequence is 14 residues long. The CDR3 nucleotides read TGTGCCAGCAGAACGCCAGGGGCTTACTACGAGCAGTACTTC. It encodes CASRTPGAYYEQYF.

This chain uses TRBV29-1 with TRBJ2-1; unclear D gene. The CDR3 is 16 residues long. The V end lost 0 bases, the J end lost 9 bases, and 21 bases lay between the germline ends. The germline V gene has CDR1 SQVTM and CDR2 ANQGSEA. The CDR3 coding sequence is TGCAGCGTTGAAGATCCAGTCGGCCGCGGCGACCCTGAGCAGTTCTTC. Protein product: CSVEDPVGRGDPEQFF.

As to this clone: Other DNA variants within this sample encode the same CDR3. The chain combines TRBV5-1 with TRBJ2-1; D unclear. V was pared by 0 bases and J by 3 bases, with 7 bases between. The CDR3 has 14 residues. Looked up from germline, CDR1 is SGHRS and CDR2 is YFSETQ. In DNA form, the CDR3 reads TGCGCCAGCAGCTTGGGTGATTTCTACAATGAGCAGTTCTTC. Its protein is CASSLGDFYNEQFF.

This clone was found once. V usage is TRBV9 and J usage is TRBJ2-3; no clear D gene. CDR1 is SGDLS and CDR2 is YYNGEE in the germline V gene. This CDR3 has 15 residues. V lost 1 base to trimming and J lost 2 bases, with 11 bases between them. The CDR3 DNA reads TGTGCCAGCAGCGTACTTAACTCGCACACAGATACGCAGTATTTT. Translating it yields CASSVLNSHTDTQYF.

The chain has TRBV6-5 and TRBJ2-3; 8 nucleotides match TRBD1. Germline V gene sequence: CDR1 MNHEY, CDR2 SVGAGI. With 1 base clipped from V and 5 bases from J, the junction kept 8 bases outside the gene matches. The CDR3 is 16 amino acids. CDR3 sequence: CASSYLRTGWGDTQYF. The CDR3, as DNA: TGTGCCAGCAGTTACTTGCGGACAGGGTGGGGAGATACGCAGTATTTT.

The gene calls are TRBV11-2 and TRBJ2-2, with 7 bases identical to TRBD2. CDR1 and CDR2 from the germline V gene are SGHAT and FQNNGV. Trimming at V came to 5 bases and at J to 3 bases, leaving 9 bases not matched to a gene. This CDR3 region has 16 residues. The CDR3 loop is CASSPAGGSDTGELFF. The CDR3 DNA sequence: TGTGCCAGCAGCCCTGCTGGCGGGAGCGACACCGGGGAGCTGTTTTTT.

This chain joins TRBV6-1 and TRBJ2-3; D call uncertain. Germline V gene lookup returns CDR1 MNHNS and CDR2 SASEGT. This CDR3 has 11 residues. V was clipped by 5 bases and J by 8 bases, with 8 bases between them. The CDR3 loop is CASSQLGTQYF. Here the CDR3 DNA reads TGTGCCAGCAGTCAGCTAGGTACGCAGTATTTT.

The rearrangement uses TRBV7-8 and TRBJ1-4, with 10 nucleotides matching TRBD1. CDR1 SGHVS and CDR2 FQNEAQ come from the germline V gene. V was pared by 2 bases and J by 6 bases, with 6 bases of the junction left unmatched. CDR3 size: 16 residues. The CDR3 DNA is TGTGCCAGCAGCTTACCCGCCGGGACAGGGGATGAAAAACTGTTTTTT. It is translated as CASSLPAGTGDEKLFF.

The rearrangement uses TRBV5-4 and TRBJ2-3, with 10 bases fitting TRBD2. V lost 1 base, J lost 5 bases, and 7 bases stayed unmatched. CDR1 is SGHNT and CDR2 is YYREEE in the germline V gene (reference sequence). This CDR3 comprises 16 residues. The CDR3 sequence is CASSLRSGRAEDTQYF. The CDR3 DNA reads TGTGCCAGCAGCTTGAGAAGCGGGAGGGCCGAAGATACGCAGTATTTT. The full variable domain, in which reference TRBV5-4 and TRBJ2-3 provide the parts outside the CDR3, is ETGVTQSPTHLIKTRGQQVTLRCSSQSGHNTVSWYQQALGQGPQFIFQYYREEENGRGNFPPRFSGLQFPNYSSELNVNALELDDSALYLCASSLRSGRAEDTQYFGPGTRLTVL.